The 32 T cell receptor beta chains reported below all come from one sample, sequenced in a study of blood T cells in healthy people across ages. PCR was performed a second time for about 6 to 11 cycles using a sample-barcoded 5' primer and a J-beta primer mix. From the 5' RACE reads, TCRdb called clonotypes with MiXCR, one entry per CDR3 protein. This table holds 780,000 or so distinct CDR3 sequences, 56% found once. The sequencing input was blood. These TCRs come from a middle-aged man in good health.

This clonotype has just one count. The chain employs TRBV28 and TRBJ2-1; 8 bases agree with TRBD2. The CDR3 extends over 13 amino acids. Germline CDR1 MDHEN, CDR2 SYDVKM. J gave up 8 bases and V 8 bases, and 8 bases lay outside the gene matches. This CDR3 reads CASDTGGLDEQFF. CDR3 in DNA: TGTGCCAGCGATACGGGGGGGCTCGATGAGCAGTTCTTC.

CDR3 sequence reads: CASSEGGIDEKLFF. DNA for the CDR3: TGTGCCAGCAGTGAAGGGGGGATCGATGAAAAACTGTTTTTT. This sequence joins TRBV25-1 and TRBJ1-4; possibly TRBD1 for D (5 bases). Germline values: CDR1 MGHDK, CDR2 SYGVNS. The CDR3 totals 14 residues. V dropped 2 bases and J dropped 6 bases, with 10 bases sitting between them.

The V gene is TRBV20-1, the J gene TRBJ2-7; D is perhaps TRBD2 (5 bases). The V end lost 0 bases, the J end lost 5 bases, and 20 bases lay between the germline ends. This CDR3 has 16 amino acids. Germline CDR1 reads DFQATT; CDR2 reads SNEGSKA (reference sequence). CDR3 residues: CSARDERSPGNNEQYF. The CDR3, as DNA: TGCAGTGCTAGAGATGAAAGGTCCCCCGGGAACAACGAGCAGTACTTC.

There are a few counts of this clonotype. This chain joins TRBV20-1 and TRBJ2-7; perhaps D is TRBD1 or TRBD2 (5 bases each). The V and J ends lost 2 bases and 7 bases respectively, with 21 bases between them. Germline loops: CDR1 DFQATT, CDR2 SNEGSKA (reference sequence). There are 15 residues in the CDR3. The CDR3 nucleotides read TGCAGTGCTAGACCCCCGGACGTGGGGGTGAGTGAGCAGTACTTC. It specifies CSARPPDVGVSEQYF.

The chain has TRBV6-1 and TRBJ1-2; 7 bases line up with TRBD1. The germline gives CDR1 MNHNS, CDR2 SASEGT. With V trimmed by 7 bases and J by 8 bases, 10 bases remained unmatched. The CDR3 totals 13 residues. The DNA of the CDR3 is TGTGCCAGCACCCCAGACAGGGTTCAAGGCTACACCTTC. It translates to CASTPDRVQGYTF.

The gene calls are TRBV5-6 and TRBJ2-7, with TRBD2 as a possible D gene (5 bases). In germline, CDR1 is SGHDT, CDR2 YYEEEE. The CDR3 is 16 residues long. The V and J ends lost 4 bases and 5 bases respectively, with 22 bases between them. The CDR3 bases are TGTGCCAGCAGCCCGGCAGTGACGGGGTTCGGGGACGAGCAGTACTTC. Translating gives CASSPAVTGFGDEQYF.

The CDR3 region is CASSRSPGGEQYF. DNA for the CDR3: TGTGCCAGCAGTCGGAGTCCCGGGGGAGAGCAGTACTTC. The V call is TRBV6-1, the J call TRBJ2-5; TRBD2 might be the D (6 bases). CDR1 and CDR2 from the germline V gene are MNHNS and SASEGT. V was pared by 5 bases and J by 11 bases, with 18 bases between. This CDR3 contains 13 residues.

The V gene is TRBV9, the J gene TRBJ1-2; tentative D call: TRBD1 (6 bases). The CDR3 totals 14 residues. In germline, CDR1 is SGDLS, CDR2 YYNGEE. V lost 6 bases and J lost 2, with 14 bases in between. The CDR3 bases are TGTGCCAGCACCCTGGGGACAACAAACTATGGCTACACCTTC. Protein product: CASTLGTTNYGYTF.

The V gene is TRBV5-1, the J gene TRBJ1-4; D is possibly TRBD1 (6 bases). The CDR3 sequence is 15 residues long. Germline V gives CDR1 SGHRS, CDR2 YFSETQ. The V and J ends lost 0 bases and 8 bases respectively, with 14 bases between them. CDR3 sequence (DNA): TGCGCCAGCAGCTTGGAGGCAGGGGCAGGGGAAAAACTGTTTTTT. It is translated as CASSLEAGAGEKLFF.

The rearrangement joins TRBV6-2 or TRBV6-3 to TRBJ2-6; D not resolved. With 10 bases removed from V and 0 bases from J, the gap between germline ends came to 16 bases. This CDR3 has 16 amino acids. From germline, CDR1 is MNHEY and CDR2 SVGEGT. The CDR3 DNA reads as TGTGCCACCCATTATGGGCGACACTCTGGGGCCAACGTCCTGACTTTC. The encoded protein is CATHYGRHSGANVLTF.

J is TRBJ2-5 and V is TRBV4-1, with 10 bases identical to TRBD2. Trimming at V came to 1 base and at J to 5 bases, leaving 13 bases not matched to a gene. From germline, CDR1 is MGHRA and CDR2 YSYEKL. The CDR3 extends over 18 amino acids. This CDR3 reads CASSQVNLGLASGETQYF. In DNA, the CDR3 is TGCGCCAGCAGCCAAGTCAATCTGGGACTAGCGTCCGGTGAGACCCAGTACTTC.

V is TRBV7-9 and J is TRBJ1-2; D ambiguous. The CDR3 is made up of 13 amino acids. Germline V CDR1 and CDR2: SEHNR, FQNEAQ (reference sequence). V was cut by 5 bases and J by 2 bases, with 9 bases left in between. The CDR3 loop reads CASSAGINYGYTF. The CDR3 nucleotides are TGTGCCAGCAGCGCCGGGATCAACTATGGCTACACCTTC.

This clonotype was observed a handful of times. The chain carries TRBV24-1 and TRBJ1-5; D unclear. CDR3 length: 12 amino acids. Trimming removed 2 bases from V and 6 bases from J, with 4 bases in between. CDR1 and CDR2 (germline): KGHDR, SFDVKD. In nucleotides, the CDR3 is TGTGCCACCAGTGATTCTCCTCAGCCCCAGCATTTT. This sequence encodes CATSDSPQPQHF.

The rearrangement uses TRBV23-1 and TRBJ2-5; tentative D call: TRBD2 (5 bases). The DNA matches TRBJ2-4 better at its end, which makes the J call doubtful. TRBV23-1 is an ORF, and what it does is uncertain. CDR3 length equals 17 residues. CDR3 nucleotide sequence: TGCGCCAGCAGTCAGACTAATCAGGTTGGCGGCTTAAACATTCAGTACTTC. It translates to CASSQTNQVGGLNIQYF.

This chain uses TRBV5-1 with TRBJ1-2; 7 bases line up with TRBD1. This CDR3 has 14 amino acids. V shed 2 bases, J shed 8 bases, and the junction held 9 bases outside the gene matches. Per germline, CDR1 SGHRS and CDR2 YFSETQ. CDR3 loop: CASSFAGGEKGYTF. The CDR3 DNA reads as TGCGCCAGCAGCTTCGCAGGGGGGGAGAAAGGCTACACCTTC.

This clonotype was found many times. The chain is built from TRBV29-1 and TRBJ2-6; no firm D call. The CDR3 runs to 13 residues. Germline assignment: CDR1 SQVTM and CDR2 ANQGSEA. V lost 5 bases and J lost 0, with 5 bases in between. CDR3 bases: TGCAGCGTTCCTCGCTCTGGGGCCAACGTCCTGACTTTC. This gives the protein CSVPRSGANVLTF.

This clonotype appeared a few times. This chain links TRBV6-5 with TRBJ2-3; tentatively, D is TRBD1 or TRBD2 (5 bases each). V dropped 6 bases and J dropped 2 bases, with 12 bases sitting between them. This CDR3 is built from 14 residues. Germline V gene sequence: CDR1 MNHEY, CDR2 SVGAGI. CDR3 amino acids: CASRRGYNTDTQYF. CDR3 coding DNA: TGTGCCAGCAGGAGGGGCTACAACACAGATACGCAGTATTTT.

This rearrangement joins TRBV6-1 to TRBJ2-1; D is possibly TRBD2 (5 bases). The CDR3 spans 13 residues. Germline-derived CDR1 and CDR2 are MNHNS and SASEGT. V shed 6 bases and J shed 6 bases, with 12 bases lying between them. CDR3 sequence reads: CASSSTSINEQFF. The CDR3 bases are TGTGCCAGCAGCTCCACTAGTATCAATGAGCAGTTCTTC.

The table lists this clonotype with a count of one. This chain uses TRBV4-2 with TRBJ2-3; TRBD2 agrees at 16 bases. Trimming at V came to 3 bases and at J to 2 bases, leaving 5 bases not matched to a gene. This CDR3 is 18 amino acids long. Germline CDR1 LGHNA, CDR2 YNFKEQ. The CDR3: CASSHLGTSGRDTDTQYF. Written as DNA, the CDR3 is TGTGCCAGCAGCCACCTGGGGACTAGCGGGAGGGACACAGATACGCAGTATTTT.

This clonotype has a handful of counts. The J gene is TRBJ2-3, the V gene TRBV12-3 or TRBV12-4, with D perhaps matching TRBD2 (6 bases). CDR3 length: 15 residues. V lost 5 bases and J 1 base, leaving 13 bases between the germline ends. The CDR3 reads CASSPTSFGTDTQYF. The DNA of the CDR3 is TGTGCCAGCAGTCCGACTAGTTTCGGCACAGATACGCAGTATTTT.

Here the CDR3 reads CASSPMGFGGSSTDTQYF. As DNA, the CDR3 is TGTGCCAGCAGTCCCATGGGTTTTGGCGGTTCTAGCACAGATACGCAGTATTTT. The chain combines TRBV28 with TRBJ2-3; D uncertain. V shed 5 bases and J shed 0 bases, with 21 bases lying between them. Germline CDR1 MDHEN, CDR2 SYDVKM. CDR3 length equals 18 residues.

V usage is TRBV21-1 and J usage is TRBJ2-7; TRBD1 reflects the table's D call only, with no check against the DNA. TRBV21-1 is annotated as a pseudogene. The CDR3 has 15 residues. CDR3 nucleotide sequence: TGTGCCAGCAGCAGTTCCCGGGCAGGTAGGGACGAGCAGTACTTC. It translates to CASSSSRAGRDEQYF.

The rearrangement uses TRBV5-1 and TRBJ1-1, with 11 bases aligning to TRBD1. V lost 2 bases and J lost 6; bases outside the gene matches: 6. In germline, CDR1 is SGHRS, CDR2 YFSETQ. This CDR3 spans 15 amino acids. The DNA for the CDR3 is TGCGCCAGCAGCTTTACCGGACAGGGGGCCTCTGAAGCTTTCTTT. Protein sequence: CASSFTGQGASEAFF.

J is TRBJ2-1 and V is TRBV25-1; no clear D. This CDR3 region has 11 residues. From germline, CDR1 is MGHDK and CDR2 SYGVNS. Trimming took off 3 bases at V and 6 bases at J, with 3 bases between the two ends. CDR3 residues: CASSEVNEQFF. The CDR3 DNA is TGTGCCAGCAGTGAGGTCAATGAGCAGTTCTTC.

This clonotype was found a few times. The rearrangement links TRBV20-1 to TRBJ2-4; D may correspond to TRBD1 or TRBD2 (5 bases each). V lost 3 bases to trimming and J lost 13 bases, with 13 bases between them. In germline, CDR1 is DFQATT, CDR2 SNEGSKA (reference sequence). The CDR3 covers 11 residues. This CDR3 is CSARQTGQQYF. The CDR3 DNA sequence: TGCAGTGCTAGGCAGACGGGGCAGCAGTACTTC.

This clonotype was seen only a few times. The J gene is TRBJ2-7, the V gene TRBV3-1; 7 positions agree with TRBD1. CDR1 is LGHDT, CDR2 YNNKEL, per germline (reference sequence). Trimming cost V 4 bases and J 3 bases; bases outside gene matches: 6. This CDR3 region has 14 residues. CDR3 nucleotides: TGTGCCAGCAGCCCTTGGGACAGAAACTACGAGCAGTACTTC. Its protein product is CASSPWDRNYEQYF.

This chain links TRBV5-1 with TRBJ2-7; TRBD2 matches at 9 bases. The end of the DNA aligns better with TRBJ2-5, so the J call may be wrong. CDR1 is SGHRS, CDR2 YFSETQ, per germline. The CDR3 is made up of 17 amino acids. CDR3 protein: CASSLAPLAGMGETQYF. The CDR3, as DNA: TGCGCCAGCAGCTTGGCCCCGCTAGCGGGAATGGGAGAGACCCAGTACTTC.

This clonotype turned up a few times. V usage is TRBV12-3 or TRBV12-4 and J usage is TRBJ2-7; 8 nucleotides line up with TRBD1. The CDR3 runs 14 residues. V shed 6 bases and J 3 bases; nucleotides not matched to a gene: 7. CDR3 protein: CASSLGQEFYEQYF. CDR3 nucleotide sequence: TGTGCCAGCAGCCTGGGACAGGAATTCTACGAGCAGTACTTC.

This clonotype was detected only a few times. The V gene is TRBV20-1, the J gene TRBJ2-7; TRBD2 matches at 7 bases. The ends lost 0 bases at V and 6 bases at J; junction bases unmatched: 14. CDR1 and CDR2 from the germline V gene are DFQATT and SNEGSKA (reference sequence). The CDR3 totals 16 residues. CDR3 nucleotide sequence: TGCAGTGCTAGAGATCAGCTGGGACTAAGACCCGGCGAGCAGTACTTC. It specifies CSARDQLGLRPGEQYF.

This clonotype was picked up a small number of times. The chain combines TRBV7-9 with TRBJ2-5; 9 nucleotides agree with TRBD2. The assigned J gene may be wrong: the sequence end matches TRBJ2-7 better. This CDR3 contains 17 residues. In germline, CDR1 is SEHNR, CDR2 FQNEAQ (reference sequence). The CDR3 nucleotides read TGTGCCAGCAGCCCCCGTTCGGGCGGGAGGGCCGTCGTCGAGCAGTACTTC. Its translation: CASSPRSGGRAVVEQYF.

This chain links TRBV5-1 with TRBJ2-7, with 11 bases fitting TRBD2. Trimming at V came to 5 bases and at J to 1 base, leaving 5 bases not matched to a gene. The germline V gene encodes CDR1 SGHRS and CDR2 YFSETQ. The length of the CDR3 is 15 residues. The chain's CDR3 is CASRILAGGSYEQYF. The CDR3 nucleotides are TGCGCCAGCAGGATTCTAGCGGGAGGTTCCTACGAGCAGTACTTC.

This clonotype was picked up a small number of times. The chain links TRBV2 to TRBJ2-7, with 7 bases lining up with TRBD2. CDR3 length equals 16 residues. V shed 1 base and J 0 bases; nucleotides not matched to a gene: 6. CDR1 is SNHLY, CDR2 FYNNEI, per germline. The CDR3 region has the DNA TGTGCCAGCAGTGAAGGATGGCGGGACTACTCCTACGAGCAGTACTTC. It specifies CASSEGWRDYSYEQYF.